The 11 T cell receptor beta chains given below trace back to one sample, sequenced in a study of neoadjuvant anti-PD-1 for oral cavity cancer. Here immunoSEQ multiplex PCR was the method, and the copy in TCRdb shows in-frame clones only, minus some. The table has approximately 35,000 clones, about 86% seen once; the top ten hold 3.5%. Sample: PBMCs, taken before nivolumab (anti-PD-1) treatment. These receptors came from a person aged 35-80 years with oral cavity squamous cell carcinoma.

V usage is TRBV10-3 and J usage is TRBJ1-2; maybe TRBD1 (6 bases). The CDR3 is 15 amino acids. Germline lookup yields CDR1 ENHRY and CDR2 SYGVKD. Trimming shortened V by 3 bases and J by 4 bases, and 15 bases separated the two germline ends. CDR3 residues: CAISDRDTDPYGYTF. The CDR3 nucleotides read TGTGCCATCAGTGATAGGGACACGGATCCCTATGGCTACACCTTC.

The rearrangement joins TRBV4-1 to TRBJ1-2; the D gene is possibly TRBD1 (6 bases). Germline lookup yields CDR1 MGHRA and CDR2 YSYEKL. CDR3 length: 16 amino acids. V lost 0 bases and J lost 5, with 16 bases in between. CDR3 in amino acids: CASSQEGRGRRYGYTF. The CDR3 DNA sequence: TGCGCCAGCAGCCAAGAAGGCCGGGGGCGTCGGTATGGCTACACCTTC.

This chain uses TRBV5-5 with TRBJ1-5, with D unresolved. The CDR3 is 17 residues long. Trimming took off 0 bases at V and 3 bases at J, with 16 bases between the two ends. Germline V CDR1 and CDR2: SGHKS, YYEKEE (reference sequence). The CDR3 sequence is CASSLDGGPSLNQPQHF. DNA of the CDR3: TGTGCCAGCAGCTTGGATGGCGGGCCGTCCCTCAATCAGCCCCAGCATTTT.

This chain uses TRBV6-1 with TRBJ1-1; 8 nucleotides agree with TRBD1. The V segment lost 4 bases and the J segment 1 base; nucleotides outside the gene matches: 8. The V gene's germline CDR1 is MNHNS and CDR2 SASEGT. The CDR3 is 16 amino acids. The CDR3 nucleotides are TGTGCCAGCAGTGTCGGACAGGGTAGGGAGAACACTGAAGCTTTCTTT. It yields the protein CASSVGQGRENTEAFF.

This chain uses TRBV2 with TRBJ2-5; D is possibly TRBD1 (6 bases). The V gene's germline CDR1 is SNHLY and CDR2 FYNNEI. Trimming left V 6 bases short and J 4 bases short, with 15 bases between. The CDR3 covers 14 residues. The CDR3 region is CASSPDRIIETQYF. In DNA, the CDR3 is TGTGCCAGCAGCCCTGACAGGATCATAGAGACCCAGTACTTC.

The rearrangement links TRBV7-9 to TRBJ1-2, with 8 bases identical to TRBD1. This CDR3 spans 15 amino acids. V shed 5 bases, J shed 4 bases, and the junction held 9 bases outside the gene matches. Germline V gene lookup returns CDR1 SEHNR and CDR2 FQNEAQ (reference sequence). The CDR3 nucleotides read TGTGCCAGCAGCCTTGGACAGGGAAGGCCCTATGGCTACACCTTC. Translated: CASSLGQGRPYGYTF.

This clone has just one count. This chain connects TRBV11-2 to TRBJ2-7; TRBD1 agrees at 8 bases. Germline CDR1 is SGHAT and CDR2 is FQNNGV. The junction had 12 bases not matched to a gene; V was cut back by 5 bases and J by 0 bases. The length of the CDR3 is 17 residues. CDR3 amino acids: CASSRLGQALGSYEQYF. In DNA form, the CDR3 reads TGTGCCAGCAGCCGCCTGGGACAGGCCTTAGGCTCCTACGAGCAGTACTTC.

The CDR3 sequence: CASSTPPGHLAAAGELFF. Here the CDR3 DNA reads TGTGCCAGCAGCACACCCCCAGGACATCTAGCGGCGGCCGGGGAGCTGTTTTTT. This chain connects TRBV7-2 to TRBJ2-2; 7 bases match TRBD2. Germline CDR1 and CDR2: SGHTA and FQGNSA. V shed 5 bases and J 6 bases; nucleotides not matched to a gene: 18. The CDR3 is 18 residues long.

This clone occurred once. The rearrangement uses TRBV19 and TRBJ1-5; perhaps TRBD1 as D (6 bases). Trimming left V 10 bases short and J 7 bases short, with 32 bases between. The CDR3 totals 18 residues. Germline V gives CDR1 LNHDA, CDR2 SQIVND (reference sequence). CDR3 protein: CATTGKPRDTWEGQPQHF. The CDR3 nucleotides read TGTGCCACCACGGGGAAACCCCGGGACACCTGGGAAGGGCAGCCCCAGCATTTT.

This clone was observed a few times. V gene TRBV5-1 combines with J gene TRBJ2-7; TRBD2 agrees at 14 bases. Looked up from germline, CDR1 is SGHRS and CDR2 is YFSETQ. This CDR3 has 15 amino acids. J lost 2 bases, V lost 4 bases, and 2 bases had no gene match. The CDR3 DNA reads as TGCGCCAGCAGCCAGACTAGCGGGGGGGCCTACGAGCAGTACTTC. Its translation is CASSQTSGGAYEQYF. Full variable domain (rest looked up from reference TRBV5-1 and TRBJ2-7): KAGVTQTPRYLIKTRGQQVTLSCSPISGHRSVSWYQQTPGQGLQFLFEYFSETQRNKGNFPGRFSGRQFSNSRSEMNVSTLELGDSALYLCASSQTSGGAYEQYFGPGTRLTVT.

This chain uses TRBV7-9 with TRBJ2-7, with D unresolved. CDR3 size: 13 residues. Between the trimmed V and J ends, which lost 4 bases and 2 bases, there was a span of 9 bases. Germline CDR1 SEHNR, CDR2 FQNEAQ (reference sequence). CDR3 sequence reads: CASSSSGAYEQYF. In nucleotides, the CDR3 is TGTGCCAGCAGCTCTAGTGGGGCCTACGAGCAGTACTTC.